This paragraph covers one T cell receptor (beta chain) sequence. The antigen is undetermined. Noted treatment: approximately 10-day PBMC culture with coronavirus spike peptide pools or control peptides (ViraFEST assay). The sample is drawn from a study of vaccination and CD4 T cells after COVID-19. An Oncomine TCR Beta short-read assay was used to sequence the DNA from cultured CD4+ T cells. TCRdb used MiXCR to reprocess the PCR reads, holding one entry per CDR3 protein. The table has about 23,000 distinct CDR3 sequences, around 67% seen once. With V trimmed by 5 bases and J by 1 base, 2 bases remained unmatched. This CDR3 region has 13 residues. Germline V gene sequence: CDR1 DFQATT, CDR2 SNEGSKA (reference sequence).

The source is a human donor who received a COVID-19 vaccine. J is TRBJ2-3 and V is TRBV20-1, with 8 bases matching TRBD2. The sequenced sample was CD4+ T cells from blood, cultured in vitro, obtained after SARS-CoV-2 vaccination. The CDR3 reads CSALTSGTDTQYF. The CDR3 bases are TGCAGTGCTTTGACTAGCGGCACAGATACGCAGTATTTT.